This record concerns one TCR beta chain sequence. Its target is not known. At one end the junction does not follow the germline gene, possibly because of a read error. This sample stems from a study of prognosis after radiotherapy for stage I lung cancer. Study as a whole: With a biologically effective dose of at least 100 Gy, radiotherapy took the form of SBRT split into 3 to 5 fractions.

Genomic DNA served as the source from which two-round multiplex PCR generated TCR beta CDR3 amplicons. The authors ran first-round PCR with primers specific to each TRBV and TRBJ gene. TCRdb passed the multiplex PCR reads through MiXCR, listing each CDR3 protein once. The sample contains around 16,000 distinct CDR3 sequences, less than 45% of which appear only once. Study-level results: Among patients who developed distant metastases, Shannon entropy after stereotactic body radiation therapy was lower.

The CDR3 runs to 21 residues. Germline lookup yields CDR1 MGHDK and CDR2 SYGVNS. The chain couples TRBV25-1 to TRBJ2-1; 15 bases match TRBD2. This specimen consisted of PBMCs, obtained before or after stereotactic body radiation therapy (not recorded which). This sequence was found in a donor of 50 years or more with non-small cell lung cancer. This CDR3 is CASSEVSPGTSGGLSCNEQFF. The CDR3 bases are TGTGCCAGCAGTGAAGTAAGCCCCGGGACTAGCGGGGGGCTCTCCTGCAATGAGCAGTTCTTC.